This is a list of T cell receptor beta chains from one sample in a study of cytomegalovirus exposure and HLA in healthy donors. TCRdb's copy holds only in-frame clones and misses some; the assay was immunoSEQ multiplex PCR. The profile covers around 160,000 clones, with roughly 88% appearing a single time and 1.5% taken by the ten largest. Input material: PBMCs. The receptors here all came from a woman in her late teens or twenties in good health and CMV-seronegative. The conserved cysteine and the conserved F or W are not part of the CDR3 here. The D gene is left open where the match is weak.

cdr3_aa j_call v_call d_call
ASSIDPVSGNTEAF TRBJ1-1 TRBV19 -
ASSSLTVRDYGYT TRBJ1-2 TRBV11-2 -
ASTKTGSATEAF TRBJ1-1 TRBV6-1 -
SVRGSDRQYEQY TRBJ2-7 TRBV29-1 -
ASTSQETQY TRBJ2-5 TRBV2 -
ASSYQKTGYNQPQH TRBJ1-5 TRBV6-6 -
ASNKGQIAGYT TRBJ1-2 TRBV28 TRBD1
ASSVLIRDRDLAKNIQY TRBJ2-4 TRBV2 TRBD1
ASSPAAGANYGYT TRBJ1-2 TRBV5-1 -
ASSALGRGTYNEQF TRBJ2-1 TRBV9 TRBD2
SSSSLMGAGTGELF TRBJ2-2 TRBV7-9 -
ASSIAQDYGYT TRBJ1-2 TRBV19 -
ASSPGQGHSLNEQF TRBJ2-1 TRBV7-6 TRBD1
ASKGQGSTYEQY - TRBV6-5 TRBD1
ASSVDRGDTQY TRBJ2-3 TRBV2 TRBD1
ASSSPRRVNYGYT TRBJ1-2 TRBV5-1 -
ASSRQGYEQF TRBJ2-1 TRBV7-6 -
ASREGPGQRYEQY TRBJ2-7 TRBV6-1 TRBD1
ASSQDGRGRGQPQH TRBJ1-5 TRBV4-1 -
ASSLSSDTKGYT TRBJ1-2 TRBV5-1 -
ASSLGGGSSYEQY TRBJ2-7 TRBV11-3 TRBD2
ASSKRGGKETQY TRBJ2-5 TRBV5-1 -
ASSQTTEPFYEQY TRBJ2-7 TRBV5-1 -
ASRYYSGGANTGELF TRBJ2-2 TRBV27 TRBD2
ASTLLAGGAYEQY TRBJ2-7 TRBV10-2 TRBD2
ASRHGQGMAF TRBJ1-1 TRBV28 TRBD1
ASSTGQGYYGYT TRBJ1-2 TRBV6-5 TRBD1
SSGSDYGYT TRBJ1-2 TRBV29-1 -
ASTRTGISSGYT TRBJ1-2 TRBV28 -